This entry describes one TCR beta chain. As handled by the study authors: Amplification of reference gene primers was used by the study to estimate nucleated cell counts. The assay was immunoSEQ multiplex PCR, and TCRdb's table has in-frame clones only and misses some. From that table come the V and J calls and clone size; the DNA was used to work out D and trimming. Counted here are about 250,000 clones, 80% to 90% occurring once; the ten biggest clones make up around 2%. The data belong to a study of blood T cell repertoires in COVID-19. At the level of the study: Samples taken during acute and convalescent COVID-19 were collected in the United States, Italy and Spain. In each case, the material was cDNA or gDNA derived from T cells, B-cell-depleted T cells, or PBMCs.

Germline V lookup: CDR1 MNHEY, CDR2 SVGAGI. This CDR3 region has 13 residues. J was trimmed by 9 bases and V by 5 bases; bases with no gene match: 6. The chain recombines TRBV6-5 with TRBJ1-5; 8 nucleotides match TRBD1. This TCR came from a woman in her late teens or twenties who had recovered from COVID-19. Sequences were obtained from PBMCs or T cells enriched from blood (not recorded which). CDR3 nucleotides: TGTGCCAGCAGTCAGGGGGCCTCAGGGCCCCAGCATTTT. It translates to CASSQGASGPQHF.